This T cell receptor beta chain was identified during a study of HIV-infected patients and healthy controls. General observations from the study: HIV-associated CDR3 frequencies dropped significantly during therapy; CMV-associated ones, mostly rising, changed nonsignificantly. In healthy controls, MAIT alpha CDR3s were common; in HIV+ repertoires, severely depleted.

No cell fractionation was done, so the repertoire covers all unsorted peripheral blood T cells. Some ten uninfected healthy donors were sampled as controls, several sampled twice about 13 weeks apart. Alpha and beta constant-region primers primed reverse transcription of around 0.5 ug RNA. Each of the alpha and beta chains got its own library through chain-specific third strand synthesis with indices. TCRdb reanalysed the 5' RACE reads using MiXCR and keeps one entry per CDR3 protein. The repertoire has under 20,000 distinct CDR3 sequences, about 7.7% of them found once; the top ten carry roughly 8.5%. This CDR3 is built from 14 residues. V shed 2 bases and J shed 5 bases, with 9 bases lying between them. This clonotype was recorded a few times. The antigen is unknown.

Sequenced material: blood. V and J are TRBV12-3 or TRBV12-4 and TRBJ2-2; no definite D call. This sequence was found in an adult in good health. The CDR3 nucleotides are TGTGCCAGCAGTTTATTCGGTAGTACCGGGGAGCTGTTTTTT. As protein: CASSLFGSTGELFF.